These 2 T cell receptor beta chains came from one sample sequenced in a study of blood T cell repertoires in COVID-19. The method was immunoSEQ multiplex PCR; TCRdb's version includes in-frame clones alone and lacks a portion of them. The table shows 100,000 or so clones, with roughly 80% occurring only once. The material sequenced was peripheral blood. These receptors all stem from an elderly woman with acute or convalescent COVID-19.

This clone was observed a few times. The chain links TRBV5-3 to TRBJ2-3; a weak D match, TRBD2 (5 bases). TRBV5-3 counts as an open reading frame of uncertain function. Between the trimmed V and J ends, which lost 1 base and 5 bases, there was a span of 17 bases. The CDR3 totals 16 residues. The CDR3 DNA is TGTGCCAGAAGCTTGTGTCTCTGCGGGTGGGTAGATACGCAGTATTTT. It is translated as CARSLCLCGWVDTQYF.

This clone has just one count. The gene calls are TRBV28 and TRBJ1-5; D is uncertain. This CDR3 spans 12 amino acids. Germline values: CDR1 MDHEN, CDR2 SYDVKM. V dropped 5 bases and J dropped 3 bases, with 5 bases sitting between them. The DNA of the CDR3 is TGTGCCAGCAGTCTAAACAATCAGCCCCAGCATTTT. It codes for CASSLNNQPQHF.